Listed here are 24 T cell receptor beta chains from one sample, sequenced in a study of Ad26.COV2.S vaccination and SARS-CoV-2 variants. Treatment here: roughly 19 received Ad26.COV2.S at low or high dose, single or two shots; about five received placebo; per-sample allocation not given. Collection of samples fell on day 63 after the first vaccine or placebo injection. Only in-frame clones appear in the TCRdb table, and some are missing; sequencing was by immunoSEQ multiplex PCR. The data contain roughly 350,000 clones, 80% to 90% of them seen just once; the ten biggest clones take up under 6%. The specimen was peripheral blood, collected in a trial of Ad26.COV2.S vaccine versus placebo. The source of these receptors is a person aged 18 to 65 who received the Ad26.COV2.S COVID-19 vaccine or a placebo.

This sequence joins TRBV19 and TRBJ2-7, with 9 bases matching TRBD2. V was clipped by 5 bases and J by 2 bases; unmatched bases: 13. The CDR3 contains 17 residues. Germline CDR1 and CDR2: LNHDA and SQIVND (reference sequence). CDR3 region: CASSPGLLAGYPYEQYF. The CDR3, as DNA: TGTGCCAGTAGTCCTGGCCTTCTAGCGGGATACCCCTACGAGCAGTACTTC. The variable domain in full, with the rest retrieved from reference TRBV19 and TRBJ2-7, is DGGITQSPKYLFRKEGQNVTLSCEQNLNHDAMYWYRQDPGQGLRLIYYSQIVNDFQKGDIAEGYSVSREKKESFPLTVTSAQKNPTAFYLCASSPGLLAGYPYEQYFGPGTRLTVT.

The chain links TRBV11-3 to TRBJ2-2; tentative D call: TRBD2 (6 bases). The CDR3 length is 14 residues. The V gene's germline CDR1 is SGHNT and CDR2 YENEEA. Trimming pared 5 bases from V and 2 bases from J, leaving 9 bases between. The CDR3 region is CASSPGVNTGELFF. In DNA form, the CDR3 reads TGTGCCAGCAGCCCGGGGGTCAACACCGGGGAGCTGTTTTTT.

The V call is TRBV7-9, the J call TRBJ2-3, with 10 bases fitting TRBD2. CDR1 SEHNR and CDR2 FQNEAQ come from the germline V gene (reference sequence). This CDR3 has 14 residues. V shed 5 bases, J shed 4 bases, and the junction held 3 bases outside the gene matches. CDR3 protein: CASSLGLAADTQYF. The CDR3 nucleotides read TGTGCCAGCAGCCTAGGACTAGCGGCAGATACGCAGTATTTT. Full variable domain (outside the CDR3, taken from reference TRBV7-9 and TRBJ2-3): DTGVSQNPRHKITKRGQNVTFRCDPISEHNRLYWYRQTLGQGPEFLTYFQNEAQLEKSRLLSDRFSAERPKGSFSTLEIQRTEQGDSAMYLCASSLGLAADTQYFGPGTRLTVL.

This clone occurred a few times. The rearrangement links TRBV6-1 to TRBJ2-3; D might be TRBD2 (5 bases). The V end was cut by 1 base, the J end by 4 bases, with 12 bases between. CDR3 length equals 15 residues. In germline, CDR1 is MNHNS, CDR2 SASEGT. The CDR3 sequence: CASSEGVKGADTQYF. The CDR3 DNA is TGTGCCAGCAGTGAAGGCGTGAAGGGAGCAGATACGCAGTATTTT.

A word on this clone: The same CDR3 can be traced to other DNA sequences in this sample. The genes are TRBV6-2 or TRBV6-3 and TRBJ2-7, with 8 bases identical to TRBD1. Trimming took 6 bases from V and 4 from J; bases not matched to a gene: 2. CDR3 length: 12 amino acids. Germline values: CDR1 MNHEY, CDR2 SVGEGT. DNA for the CDR3: TGTGCCAGCAGCCGACAGGGGTACGAGCAGTACTTC. It specifies CASSRQGYEQYF.

This clone occurred once. The rearrangement joins TRBV7-9 to TRBJ2-1; TRBD1 agrees at 8 bases. In germline, CDR1 is SEHNR, CDR2 FQNEAQ (reference sequence). The V segment lost 5 bases and the J segment 4 bases; nucleotides outside the gene matches: 10. The CDR3 sequence is 16 residues long. The CDR3 nucleotides are TGTGCCAGCAGCCCGGGGACAGGAGGCGGATACAATGAGCAGTTCTTC. This translates into CASSPGTGGGYNEQFF.

The sample holds one count of this clone. The gene calls are TRBV9 and TRBJ2-2, with D perhaps TRBD1 (6 bases). The CDR3 extends over 15 amino acids. Trimming removed 3 bases from V and 5 bases from J, with 14 bases in between. Germline lookup yields CDR1 SGDLS and CDR2 YYNGEE. DNA for the CDR3: TGTGCCAGCAGCGGTTCAGGGGATCGGACCGGGGAGCTGTTTTTT. Residues: CASSGSGDRTGELFF.

The J gene is TRBJ1-4, the V gene TRBV7-2, with 7 bases matching TRBD1. Looked up from germline, CDR1 is SGHTA and CDR2 is FQGNSA. The CDR3 has 16 residues. V shed 1 base, J shed 2 bases, and the junction held 4 bases outside the gene matches. CDR3 protein: CASSLVSGQTNEKLFF. In nucleotides, the CDR3 is TGTGCCAGCAGCTTAGTCTCGGGACAGACTAATGAAAAACTGTTTTTT.

V and J are TRBV6-5 and TRBJ1-5; TRBD1 matches 8 bases. The CDR3 runs 13 residues. The junction had 2 bases not matched to a gene; V was cut back by 7 bases and J by 3 bases. Germline loops: CDR1 MNHEY, CDR2 SVGAGI. The CDR3 DNA reads TGTGCCAGCATGACAGGGGACAATCAGCCCCAGCATTTT. Residues: CASMTGDNQPQHF.

CDR3 in DNA: TGTGCCAGCAGCCAAGAGGAGGGTGGGGGACTAGCAACTAATGAAAAACTGTTTTTT. Residues: CASSQEEGGGLATNEKLFF. The chain combines TRBV3-1 (or the pseudogene TRBV3-2) with TRBJ1-4; perhaps TRBD1 as D (5 bases). The V gene's germline CDR1 is LGHDT and CDR2 YNNKEL (reference sequence). V was shortened by 0 bases and J by 0 bases, with 17 bases between the two germline ends. This CDR3 is built from 19 residues.

This chain links TRBV28 with TRBJ2-7; no firm D call. CDR3 length: 14 residues. Germline V gives CDR1 MDHEN, CDR2 SYDVKM. The V and J ends lost 4 bases and 5 bases respectively, with 15 bases between them. CDR3 loop: CASSSHSPDHEQYF. The CDR3 DNA follows: TGTGCCAGCAGTTCACACTCACCTGACCACGAGCAGTACTTC.

V is TRBV24-1 and J is TRBJ2-2; 9 bases line up with TRBD1. Germline-derived CDR1 and CDR2 are KGHDR and SFDVKD. Losses at the gene ends were 4 bases for V and 3 bases for J; bases not matched to a gene: 5. This CDR3 spans 16 amino acids. CDR3 DNA: TGTGCCACCAGTGACACAGGGGGCGCGGACACCGGGGAGCTGTTTTTT. Protein product: CATSDTGGADTGELFF.

Notes on this clone: At the DNA level, this CDR3 is encoded by other sequences in the same sample as well. CDR3 DNA: TGTGCCAGTAGTGCGACAGGGGTCACCGGGGAGCTGTTTTTT. Protein sequence: CASSATGVTGELFF. V gene TRBV19 combines with J gene TRBJ2-2, with TRBD1 matching over 8 bases. CDR1 is LNHDA and CDR2 is SQIVND in the germline V gene (reference sequence). The V gene end was trimmed by 5 bases and the J gene end by 4 bases; junction bases not matched to a gene: 3. CDR3 length: 14 residues.

This chain joins TRBV2 and TRBJ2-7; 8 bases are a match to TRBD2. V lost 1 base to trimming and J lost 7 bases; unmatched junction nucleotides: 15. From germline, CDR1 is SNHLY and CDR2 FYNNEI. This CDR3 contains 17 residues. CDR3 bases: TGTGCCAGCAGTGAAGGAGATCAAGCGGGACTAGGTAGGGAGCAGTACTTC. It codes for CASSEGDQAGLGREQYF.

The DNA of the CDR3 is TGTGCCATCAGTGACCCCGGGACAGGGGTTACCTACGAGCAGTACTTC. Encoded protein: CAISDPGTGVTYEQYF. The rearrangement uses TRBV10-3 and TRBJ2-7, with TRBD1 matching over 10 bases. The CDR3 is 16 amino acids. V shed 3 bases, J shed 2 bases, and the junction held 7 bases outside the gene matches. Germline V gene sequence: CDR1 ENHRY, CDR2 SYGVKD.

This clone was counted between two and nine times. This rearrangement joins TRBV10-1 to TRBJ2-7; 11 nucleotides align to TRBD2. Germline V gene lookup returns CDR1 WNHNN and CDR2 SYGVQD (reference sequence). The ends lost 3 bases at V and 1 base at J; junction bases unmatched: 2. The CDR3 is 15 amino acids. Here the CDR3 DNA reads TGCGCCAGCAGTGAACTAGCGGGAGATTCCTACGAGCAGTACTTC. It encodes CASSELAGDSYEQYF.

The chain joins TRBV5-1 to TRBJ2-1; D remains ambiguous. Germline V gene sequence: CDR1 SGHRS, CDR2 YFSETQ. V gave up 0 bases and J gave up 5 bases, with 18 bases separating them. This CDR3 contains 17 residues. In DNA form, the CDR3 reads TGCGCCAGCAGCTTGGGGGAAAGTCCGGACGGAGACAATGAGCAGTTCTTC. Translating it yields CASSLGESPDGDNEQFF.

The V and J genes are TRBV28 and TRBJ2-1; possible D gene TRBD2, 5 bases. The CDR3 contains 16 residues. V was trimmed by 4 bases and J by 3 bases, leaving 16 bases between them. In germline, CDR1 is MDHEN, CDR2 SYDVKM. In DNA form, the CDR3 reads TGTGCCAGCAGTTCCCCCACGGCTGAGGGCTACAATGAGCAGTTCTTC. This sequence encodes CASSSPTAEGYNEQFF. The entire variable domain, with the rest obtained from reference TRBV28 and TRBJ2-1, is as follows: DVKVTQSSRYLVKRTGEKVFLECVQDMDHENMFWYRQDPGLGLRLIYFSYDVKMKEKGDIPEGYSVSREKKERFSLILESASTNQTSMYLCASSSPTAEGYNEQFFGPGTRLTVL.

This sequence joins TRBV5-1 and TRBJ1-2, with D tentatively TRBD1 (5 bases). V was shortened by 4 bases and J by 5 bases, with 15 bases between the two germline ends. The CDR3 contains 14 residues. Germline loops: CDR1 SGHRS, CDR2 YFSETQ. CDR3: CASSGGDGGYGYTF. CDR3 nucleotides: TGCGCCAGCAGCGGAGGGGACGGCGGGTATGGCTACACCTTC.

This clone is a singleton in its sample. The CDR3 coding sequence is TGTGCCAGCAGCCAAGATGGGCAGGGGCCCCAGCATTTT. It is translated as CASSQDGQGPQHF. The rearrangement uses TRBV3-1 (or the pseudogene TRBV3-2) and TRBJ1-5; perhaps TRBD1 as D (5 bases). Between the trimmed V and J ends, which lost 0 bases and 9 bases, there was a span of 9 bases. The CDR3 sequence is 13 residues long. Germline loops: CDR1 LGHDT, CDR2 YNNKEL (reference sequence).

About this clone itself: Distinct nucleotide sequences in the sample also encode this CDR3. This chain joins TRBV27 and TRBJ2-7; 11 bases line up with TRBD2. V dropped 2 bases and J dropped 1; count of bases not matched to a gene: 1. Germline V gene sequence: CDR1 MNHEY, CDR2 SMNVEV (reference sequence). This CDR3 has 15 amino acids. DNA for the CDR3: TGTGCCAGCAGTTTACTAGCGGGGGGATCCTACGAGCAGTACTTC. Its protein product is CASSLLAGGSYEQYF.

V gene TRBV18 combines with J gene TRBJ2-5; tentative D call: TRBD2 (5 bases). The CDR3 is 13 residues long. CDR1 and CDR2 from the germline V gene are KGHSH and LQKENI. With 4 bases removed from V and 5 bases from J, the gap between germline ends came to 11 bases. This chain's CDR3 is CASSRRERETQYF. The CDR3 nucleotides read TGTGCCAGCTCACGACGGGAAAGGGAGACCCAGTACTTC.

This clone has just a few counts. This sequence joins TRBV12-3 or TRBV12-4 and TRBJ1-2; D is perhaps TRBD1 (6 bases). V was trimmed by 3 bases and J by 6 bases, leaving 11 bases between them. This CDR3 is built from 13 residues. The CDR3 loop is CASSLEGVDGYTF. The DNA of the CDR3 is TGTGCCAGCAGTTTGGAGGGGGTGGATGGCTACACCTTC.

The chain employs TRBV10-3 and TRBJ2-2, with D possibly TRBD1 on 5 matching bases. Looked up from germline, CDR1 is ENHRY and CDR2 is SYGVKD. This CDR3 is 20 amino acids long. Trimming shortened V by 3 bases and J by 6 bases, and 29 bases separated the two germline ends. For the CDR3, the DNA is TGTGCCATCAGTGAAGTCGGGCAGGGTATGGTAGATGGAATCCCCGGGGAGCTGTTTTTT. Translated: CAISEVGQGMVDGIPGELFF.